A selection of T cell receptor beta chains follows, all from one sample in a study of blood T cells in healthy people across ages. Via MiXCR, TCRdb re-called the 5' RACE reads, giving one row per CDR3 protein. The sample shows about 580,000 distinct CDR3 sequences, 47% of them seen only once. Sequenced input: blood. The receptors originated from a man at least 80 years old in good health. CDR3s include the opening cysteine and the closing phenylalanine or tryptophan. D genes are given only for firm matches. Clone size is not always given. Where it is, it says once, few, many or a class for expanded clones.

abundance: few; j_gene: TRBJ1-2; d_gene: .; v_gene: TRBV25-1; CDR3aa: CASSENFIYGYTF; CDR3nt: TGTGCCAGCAGTGAAAACTTTATCTATGGCTACACCTTC
abundance: .; j_gene: TRBJ1-1; d_gene: TRBD1; v_gene: TRBV7-9; CDR3aa: CASIVWGRDREGVTEAFF; CDR3nt: TGTGCCAGCATCGTTTGGGGCCGGGACAGGGAGGGGGTCACTGAAGCTTTCTTT
abundance: few; j_gene: TRBJ2-7; d_gene: .; v_gene: TRBV7-2; CDR3aa: CASSFIQRYEQYF; CDR3nt: TGTGCCAGCAGCTTTATCCAGCGCTACGAGCAGTACTTC
abundance: once; j_gene: TRBJ1-5; d_gene: TRBD1; v_gene: TRBV29-1; CDR3aa: CSGGDRSNQPQHF; CDR3nt: TGCAGCGGGGGGGACAGGAGCAATCAGCCCCAGCATTTT
abundance: .; j_gene: TRBJ2-2; d_gene: .; v_gene: TRBV7-9; CDR3aa: CASSPRRLNTGELFF; CDR3nt: TGTGCCAGCAGCCCCAGGCGACTAAACACCGGGGAGCTGTTTTTT
abundance: .; j_gene: TRBJ2-2; d_gene: .; v_gene: TRBV20-1; CDR3aa: CSARAMTRADTGELFF; CDR3nt: TGCAGTGCTAGGGCCATGACAAGAGCCGACACCGGGGAGCTGTTTTTT
abundance: .; j_gene: TRBJ1-5; d_gene: .; v_gene: TRBV7-3; CDR3aa: CASSSQPDQPQHF; CDR3nt: TGTGCCAGCAGCTCACAACCCGATCAGCCCCAGCATTTT
abundance: few; j_gene: TRBJ2-3; d_gene: .; v_gene: TRBV7-3; CDR3aa: CASSLRRTGRSTDTQYF; CDR3nt: TGTGCCAGCAGCTTGAGACGTACGGGAAGGAGCACAGATACGCAGTATTTT
abundance: few; j_gene: TRBJ2-1; d_gene: TRBD1; v_gene: TRBV11-3; CDR3aa: CASSPTGTVANEQFF; CDR3nt: TGTGCCAGCAGCCCAACCGGGACAGTTGCGAATGAGCAGTTCTTC
abundance: few; j_gene: TRBJ2-1; d_gene: TRBD1; v_gene: TRBV24-1; CDR3aa: CATSDPGTGRYNEQFF; CDR3nt: TGTGCCACCAGTGATCCCGGGACAGGGAGGTACAATGAGCAGTTCTTC
abundance: .; j_gene: TRBJ1-5; d_gene: .; v_gene: TRBV20-1; CDR3aa: CSARDGSANQPQHF; CDR3nt: TGCAGTGCTAGAGATGGGTCCGCAAATCAGCCCCAGCATTTT
abundance: few; j_gene: TRBJ1-2; d_gene: .; v_gene: TRBV7-2; CDR3aa: CASSLGGTPVYGYTF; CDR3nt: TGTGCCAGCAGCTTAGGGGGTACCCCCGTATATGGCTACACCTTC
abundance: .; j_gene: TRBJ1-1; d_gene: .; v_gene: TRBV20-1; CDR3aa: CSASRRNTEAFF; CDR3nt: TGCAGTGCTAGCAGAAGGAACACTGAAGCTTTCTTT
abundance: few; j_gene: TRBJ2-7; d_gene: .; v_gene: TRBV6-5; CDR3aa: CASSDSRAYEQYF; CDR3nt: TGTGCCAGCAGTGACTCCAGGGCCTACGAGCAGTACTTC
abundance: .; j_gene: TRBJ2-5; d_gene: .; v_gene: TRBV6-6; CDR3aa: CASSYEGGGYNEQYF; CDR3nt: TGTGCCAGCAGTTACGAAGGAGGGGGATACAATGAGCAGTACTTC
abundance: few; j_gene: TRBJ2-3; d_gene: TRBD1; v_gene: TRBV5-1; CDR3aa: CASSLLPGQRTTDTQYF; CDR3nt: TGCGCCAGCAGCTTGCTGCCGGGACAGCGGACCACAGATACGCAGTATTTT
abundance: .; j_gene: TRBJ2-5; d_gene: TRBD2; v_gene: TRBV7-9; CDR3aa: CASSTGQSSGGVETQYF; CDR3nt: TGTGCCAGCAGCACCGGACAGTCTAGCGGGGGTGTAGAGACCCAGTACTTC
abundance: .; j_gene: TRBJ2-4; d_gene: TRBD2; v_gene: TRBV10-3; CDR3aa: CAISAGGDIQYF; CDR3nt: TGTGCCATCAGCGCCGGGGGGGACATTCAGTACTTC
abundance: .; j_gene: TRBJ1-5; d_gene: .; v_gene: TRBV2; CDR3aa: CASTPDEGPQHF; CDR3nt: TGTGCCAGCACCCCCGACGAAGGGCCCCAGCATTTT
abundance: few; j_gene: TRBJ1-5; d_gene: .; v_gene: TRBV10-3; CDR3aa: CAISDQGNSNQPQHF; CDR3nt: TGTGCCATCAGTGACCAGGGAAATAGCAATCAGCCCCAGCATTTT
abundance: few; j_gene: TRBJ2-5; d_gene: TRBD1; v_gene: TRBV7-2; CDR3aa: CASSSGTAAVQYF; CDR3nt: TGTGCCAGCAGCTCCGGGACAGCCGCTGTACAGTACTTC
abundance: .; j_gene: TRBJ1-1; d_gene: .; v_gene: TRBV7-8; CDR3aa: CASSPRPNMEAFF; CDR3nt: TGTGCCAGCAGCCCTCGACCTAACATGGAAGCTTTCTTT
abundance: .; j_gene: TRBJ2-3; d_gene: TRBD2; v_gene: TRBV15; CDR3aa: CATRALAVADTQYF; CDR3nt: TGTGCCACCAGAGCGCTAGCGGTGGCAGATACGCAGTATTTT
abundance: .; j_gene: TRBJ2-5; d_gene: .; v_gene: TRBV29-1; CDR3aa: CSVSGLEETQYF; CDR3nt: TGCAGCGTTAGCGGCCTAGAAGAGACCCAGTACTTC
abundance: many; j_gene: TRBJ2-1; d_gene: .; v_gene: TRBV5-1; CDR3aa: CASSLGEAAGTDEQFF; CDR3nt: TGCGCCAGCAGCTTGGGTGAAGCGGCGGGTACCGATGAGCAGTTCTTC
abundance: .; j_gene: TRBJ1-1; d_gene: .; v_gene: TRBV29-1; CDR3aa: CSVVPRGGYTEAFF; CDR3nt: TGCAGCGTCGTACCAAGGGGGGGGTACACTGAAGCTTTCTTT
abundance: few; j_gene: TRBJ2-5; d_gene: .; v_gene: TRBV5-1; CDR3aa: CASSLPSLETQYF; CDR3nt: TGCGCCAGCAGTCTACCGTCTCTAGAGACCCAGTACTTC
abundance: few; j_gene: TRBJ2-1; d_gene: .; v_gene: TRBV20-1; CDR3aa: CSARQPRRGYNEQFF; CDR3nt: TGCAGTGCTAGACAGCCCCGACGAGGTTACAATGAGCAGTTCTTC
abundance: .; j_gene: TRBJ2-7; d_gene: TRBD2; v_gene: TRBV3-1; CDR3aa: CAGSQDPRLAGFRHYEQYF; CDR3nt: TGTGCCGGCAGCCAAGATCCGAGACTAGCGGGATTCCGACACTACGAGCAGTACTTC
abundance: few; j_gene: TRBJ2-3; d_gene: TRBD2; v_gene: TRBV7-9; CDR3aa: CASSSTLAGVSADTQYF; CDR3nt: TGTGCCAGCAGCTCCACACTAGCGGGAGTTTCCGCAGATACGCAGTATTTT
abundance: .; j_gene: TRBJ2-7; d_gene: TRBD2; v_gene: TRBV13; CDR3aa: CASSERSGEGSYEQYF; CDR3nt: TGTGCCAGCAGCGAACGTAGCGGGGAGGGCTCCTACGAGCAGTACTTC
abundance: .; j_gene: TRBJ2-6; d_gene: TRBD1; v_gene: TRBV6-1; CDR3aa: CASRKKGTGHSGANVLTF; CDR3nt: TGTGCCAGCAGAAAGAAGGGGACAGGGCACTCTGGGGCCAACGTCCTGACTTTC
abundance: few; j_gene: TRBJ2-3; d_gene: TRBD2; v_gene: TRBV4-2; CDR3aa: CASSQGSGFTDTQYF; CDR3nt: TGTGCCAGCAGCCAAGGTAGCGGGTTCACAGATACGCAGTATTTT
abundance: .; j_gene: TRBJ2-5; d_gene: .; v_gene: TRBV20-1; CDR3aa: CSARDARYQYQETQYF; CDR3nt: TGCAGTGCTAGAGATGCCCGGTACCAGTACCAAGAGACCCAGTACTTC
abundance: .; j_gene: TRBJ1-1; d_gene: .; v_gene: TRBV19; CDR3aa: CASSIATGSISEAFF; CDR3nt: TGTGCCAGTAGTATAGCAACAGGGTCGATCTCTGAAGCTTTCTTT